This TCR beta chain was sequenced for a study of blood T cell repertoires in COVID-19. Study in general: Donors in the United States, Italy and Spain gave samples during acute or convalescent COVID-19. From T cells, B-cell-depleted T cells, or PBMCs came the material, which was cDNA or gDNA.

Participants had their cohort set by participant-reported clinical history. The CDR3 is 16 amino acids. V was clipped by 2 bases and J by 5 bases; unmatched bases: 8. Germline CDR1 is SGHTA and CDR2 is FQGNSA. As handled by the study authors: Using reference gene primer amplification, nucleated cell counts were estimated. Assay: immunoSEQ multiplex PCR; the TCRdb copy retains only in-frame clones and omits some. Clone size and the V and J calls come from that table; the DNA yielded D and trimming. The sample consists of roughly 200,000 clones, 70% to 85% of them appearing once. The sequence was obtained from a woman aged 60-75 years with acute COVID-19. Input material: PBMCs or T cells enriched from blood (not recorded which). The genes are TRBV7-2 and TRBJ1-5, with 8 bases fitting TRBD1. The CDR3 region is CASSLSDRGRDQPQHF. The CDR3 DNA sequence: TGTGCCAGCAGCTTAAGTGACAGGGGAAGGGATCAGCCCCAGCATTTT.